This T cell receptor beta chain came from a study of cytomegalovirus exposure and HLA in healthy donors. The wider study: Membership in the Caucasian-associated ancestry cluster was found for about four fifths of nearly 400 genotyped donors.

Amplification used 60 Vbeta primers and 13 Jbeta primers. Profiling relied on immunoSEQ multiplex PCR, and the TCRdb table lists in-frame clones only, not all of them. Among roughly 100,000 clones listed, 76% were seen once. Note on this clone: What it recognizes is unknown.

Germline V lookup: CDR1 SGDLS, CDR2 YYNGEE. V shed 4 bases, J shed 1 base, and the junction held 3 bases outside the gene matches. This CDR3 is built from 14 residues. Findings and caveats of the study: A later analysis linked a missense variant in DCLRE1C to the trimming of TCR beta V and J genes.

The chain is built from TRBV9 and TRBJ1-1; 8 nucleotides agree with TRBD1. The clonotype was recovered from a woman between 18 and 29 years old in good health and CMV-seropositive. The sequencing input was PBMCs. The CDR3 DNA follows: TGTGCCAGCAGCATGGGACAGGCGAACACTGAAGCTTTCTTT. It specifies CASSMGQANTEAFF. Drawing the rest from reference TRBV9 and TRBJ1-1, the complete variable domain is DSGVTQTPKHLITATGQRVTLRCSPRSGDLSVYWYQQSLDQGLQFLIQYYNGEERAKGNILERFSAQQFPDLHSELNLSSLELGDSALYFCASSMGQANTEAFFGQGTRLTVV.